Following are 28 T cell receptor beta chains from one sample sequenced in a study of blood T cell repertoires in COVID-19 (dated by TCRdb to about 2020). Library preparation employed the immunoSEQ multiplex PCR assay. TCRdb obtained this table from immuneACCESS and retained in-frame rearrangements with V and J assigned. These tables miss some clones; where compared with another copy, unresolved V genes account for less than half of the shortfall, and the remainder is unexplained. The sample contains fewer than 140,000 clones, 84% of them found a single time. 14% of the sample belongs to the ten largest clones. The sequenced sample was peripheral blood. The receptors were sampled from a woman aged 55 to 70 with acute or convalescent COVID-19.

This clone has only one observation. The chain combines TRBV5-1 with TRBJ2-5; 11 nucleotides match TRBD2. The V segment lost 5 bases and the J segment 5 bases; nucleotides outside the gene matches: 11. CDR3 length equals 16 residues. Germline CDR1 reads SGHRS; CDR2 reads YFSETQ. The CDR3: CASSRSGRAGSETQYF. Here the CDR3 DNA reads TGCGCCAGCAGTCGTAGCGGGAGGGCCGGGTCTGAGACCCAGTACTTC.

The V call is TRBV6-6, the J call TRBJ2-4, with 7 bases matching TRBD2. Germline V gene sequence: CDR1 MNHNY, CDR2 SVGAGI (reference sequence). Trimming at V came to 6 bases and at J to 0 bases, leaving 8 bases not matched to a gene. CDR3 length: 16 residues. For the CDR3, the DNA is TGTGCCAGCAGGTATAGCGGGCAGCTAGCCAAAAACATTCAGTACTTC. It encodes CASRYSGQLAKNIQYF.

This rearrangement joins TRBV7-9 to TRBJ2-7; 8 bases line up with TRBD1. Trimming at V came to 2 bases and at J to 6 bases, leaving 6 bases not matched to a gene. Germline CDR1 is SEHNR and CDR2 is FQNEAQ (reference sequence). This CDR3 spans 14 amino acids. CDR3 DNA: TGTGCCAGCAGCTTATTTGACAGGGGATCCGAGCAGTACTTC. Amino acid sequence: CASSLFDRGSEQYF.

This clone appeared once. V gene TRBV12-5 combines with J gene TRBJ1-2; D unclear. With 0 bases removed from V and 2 bases from J, the gap between germline ends came to 22 bases. From germline, CDR1 is LGHNT and CDR2 FRNRAP. CDR3 size: 19 residues. CDR3 in amino acids: CASGLVLFPSARENYGYTF. CDR3 nucleotide sequence: TGTGCTAGTGGTTTGGTACTCTTCCCCTCAGCGCGAGAGAACTATGGCTACACCTTC.

CDR3 in amino acids: CASSPPFDSGPLGSQYF. For the CDR3, the DNA is TGTGCCAGCAGCCCCCCGTTTGATAGCGGCCCCCTAGGGTCCCAGTACTTC. V is TRBV7-9 and J is TRBJ2-5; D may be TRBD2 (6 bases). Germline V gene data show CDR1 as SEHNR and CDR2 as FQNEAQ (reference sequence). Trimming pared 5 bases from V and 9 bases from J, leaving 28 bases between. The CDR3 totals 17 residues.

V and J are TRBV6-5 and TRBJ2-3, with D hard to call. CDR1 and CDR2 from the germline V gene are MNHEY and SVGAGI. The ends were cut back, 7 bases at V and 0 bases at J, with 8 bases in the middle. This CDR3 is 13 amino acids long. The CDR3 DNA reads TGTGCCAGCAAGTCAGTTAGCACAGATACGCAGTATTTT. It specifies CASKSVSTDTQYF.

The chain is built from TRBV19 and TRBJ2-7; D is perhaps TRBD1 (6 bases). From germline, CDR1 is LNHDA and CDR2 SQIVND (reference sequence). There are 14 residues in the CDR3. The germline V and J ends were trimmed by 3 bases and 0 bases, with 9 bases remaining between them. CDR3 region: CASSITGSSYEQYF. In DNA form, the CDR3 reads TGTGCCAGTAGTATCACAGGGAGCTCCTACGAGCAGTACTTC.

This chain joins TRBV5-1 and TRBJ2-2, with 9 nucleotides matching TRBD1. The CDR3 sequence is 16 residues long. Trimming removed 4 bases from V and 2 bases from J; junction bases left unmatched: 6. The germline CDR1 and CDR2 sequences are SGHRS and YFSETQ. The CDR3 sequence is CASSGTGTVNTGELFF. The CDR3 DNA sequence: TGCGCCAGCAGCGGGACAGGGACGGTTAACACCGGGGAGCTGTTTTTT.

This chain connects TRBV19 to TRBJ2-1; 10 bases line up with TRBD2. The CDR3 loop spans 13 amino acids. Germline values: CDR1 LNHDA, CDR2 SQIVND (reference sequence). V lost 6 bases to trimming and J lost 9 bases; unmatched junction nucleotides: 5. The CDR3 DNA sequence: TGTGCCAGTAGGTCTAGCGGGAGCAGTGAGCAGTTCTTC. The encoded protein is CASRSSGSSEQFF. The whole variable domain, remainder taken from reference TRBV19 and TRBJ2-1, is DGGITQSPKYLFRKEGQNVTLSCEQNLNHDAMYWYRQDPGQGLRLIYYSQIVNDFQKGDIAEGYSVSREKKESFPLTVTSAQKNPTAFYLCASRSSGSSEQFFGPGTRLTVL.

The chain recombines TRBV4-1 with TRBJ2-1; TRBD2 aligns across 8 bases. The ends lost 4 bases at V and 4 bases at J; junction bases unmatched: 9. The CDR3 sequence is 16 residues long. CDR1 and CDR2 from the germline V gene are MGHRA and YSYEKL. In DNA, the CDR3 is TGCGCCAGCAGCCGCCCGGGACTAGGTGGGTACAATGAGCAGTTCTTC. Protein sequence: CASSRPGLGGYNEQFF.

This clone was counted a single time. The V call is TRBV19, the J call TRBJ1-6; D not certain. Germline-derived CDR1 and CDR2 are LNHDA and SQIVND (reference sequence). The V and J ends lost 7 bases and 7 bases respectively, with 11 bases between them. The CDR3 is made up of 13 amino acids. Here the CDR3 reads CASTVRSNSPLHF. In DNA, the CDR3 is TGTGCCAGTACAGTCCGGAGCAATTCACCCCTCCACTTT.

The chain carries TRBV6-5 and TRBJ1-3; D is perhaps TRBD1 (6 bases). Germline loops: CDR1 MNHEY, CDR2 SVGAGI. V was pared by 10 bases and J by 2 bases, with 15 bases between. The CDR3 extends over 14 amino acids. Here the CDR3 DNA reads TGTGCCACCCTAGAGGACAGCGCTGGAAACACCATATATTTT. It codes for CATLEDSAGNTIYF.

The chain links TRBV28 to TRBJ2-1, with 8 bases matching TRBD1. Germline values: CDR1 MDHEN, CDR2 SYDVKM. This CDR3 is built from 15 residues. V shed 7 bases and J 1 base; nucleotides not matched to a gene: 6. This CDR3 reads CASISQGESYNEQFF. CDR3 in DNA: TGTGCCAGCATTTCACAGGGGGAGTCCTACAATGAGCAGTTCTTC.

The CDR3 protein is CASSNLAGATDTQYF. In nucleotides, the CDR3 is TGTGCCAGCAGCAATCTAGCGGGGGCCACAGATACGCAGTATTTT. The chain employs TRBV21-1 and TRBJ2-3; the table's TRBD2 call for D was not verified on the DNA. TRBV21-1 is tagged as a pseudogene. There are 15 residues in the CDR3.

V is TRBV2 and J is TRBJ1-2; 9 bases agree with TRBD1. After removal of 2 bases from V and 6 bases from J, the junction contained 7 bases not matched to a gene. CDR1 SNHLY and CDR2 FYNNEI come from the germline V gene. The CDR3 extends over 15 amino acids. The CDR3 bases are TGTGCCAGCAGTGAACTCCCTGGGACAGGGAATGGCTACACCTTC. Its protein is CASSELPGTGNGYTF.

This chain connects TRBV27 to TRBJ2-1; weak D call: TRBD2 (6 bases). This CDR3 is built from 16 residues. The ends were cut back, 5 bases at V and 4 bases at J, with 18 bases in the middle. Germline V CDR1 and CDR2: MNHEY, SMNVEV (reference sequence). The CDR3 reads CASSLPPGLKYNEQFF. The CDR3 region has the DNA TGTGCCAGCAGTCTGCCGCCGGGACTCAAATACAATGAGCAGTTCTTC.

This clone was observed once. The chain has TRBV30 and TRBJ1-6; 8 nucleotides agree with TRBD1. Looked up from germline, CDR1 is GTSNPN and CDR2 is SVGIG (reference sequence). The V and J ends lost 0 bases and 6 bases, in that order; junction bases with no gene match: 1. CDR3 size: 14 residues. The CDR3 loop is CAWSVTGGNSPLHF. CDR3 bases: TGTGCCTGGAGTGTCACAGGGGGTAATTCACCCCTCCACTTT.

The V call is TRBV7-5, the J call TRBJ1-1. TRBV7-5 is annotated as a pseudogene. There are 14 residues in the CDR3. This chain's CDR3 is CAKTRRGRRTEAFF. CDR3 coding DNA: TGTGCCAAAACTCGGCGCGGGCGCAGGACTGAAGCTTTCTTT.

This chain links TRBV7-3 with TRBJ2-1; TRBD1 is a possible D gene (6 bases). V was shortened by 0 bases and J by 9 bases, with 9 bases between the two germline ends. The germline gives CDR1 SGHTA, CDR2 FQGTGA. The length of the CDR3 is 13 residues. CDR3 sequence: CASSLTMGAEQFF. The CDR3 nucleotides read TGTGCCAGCAGCTTAACGATGGGGGCTGAGCAGTTCTTC.

This rearrangement joins TRBV6-5 to TRBJ2-1; 7 nucleotides align to TRBD1. The trim removed 5 bases at V and 4 bases at J, leaving 2 bases unmatched. The CDR3 totals 13 residues. Germline V gene sequence: CDR1 MNHEY, CDR2 SVGAGI. The CDR3 region has the DNA TGTGCCAGCAGTCCACAGGGGTACAATGAGCAGTTCTTC. Residues: CASSPQGYNEQFF.

The chain has TRBV6-6 and TRBJ1-5; the D gene is possibly TRBD1 (5 bases). The CDR3 has 14 amino acids. Trimming took 6 bases from V and 1 from J, leaving 10 bases between them. Germline CDR1 reads MNHNY; CDR2 reads SVGAGI (reference sequence). The CDR3 region is CASSPRASNQPQHF. The CDR3 DNA reads TGTGCCAGCAGCCCCAGGGCGAGCAATCAGCCCCAGCATTTT.

This sequence joins TRBV5-1 and TRBJ2-1; TRBD2 matches at 7 bases. Germline CDR1 is SGHRS and CDR2 is YFSETQ. V gave up 0 bases and J gave up 6 bases; unmatched junction bases: 9. The CDR3 has 16 residues. In DNA form, the CDR3 reads TGCGCCAGCAGCTTGGACGGCGGGAGCATCGGCAATGAGCAGTTCTTC. Its translation is CASSLDGGSIGNEQFF.

This sequence joins TRBV19 and TRBJ1-5; no clear D. CDR3 length: 13 residues. The V gene lost 3 bases and the J gene lost 2 bases, with 5 bases spanning the gap. Germline V CDR1 and CDR2: LNHDA, SQIVND (reference sequence). The CDR3: CASSIGGNQPQHF. CDR3 DNA: TGTGCCAGTAGTATTGGAGGCAATCAGCCCCAGCATTTT.

The CDR3 DNA sequence: TGTGCCAGCAGTAAACAGGGAGCGCAGCCCCAGCATTTT. Translation: CASSKQGAQPQHF. V is TRBV6-5 and J is TRBJ1-5; maybe TRBD1 (6 bases). The length of the CDR3 is 13 residues. The V gene's germline CDR1 is MNHEY and CDR2 SVGAGI. V dropped 5 bases and J dropped 7 bases, with 12 bases sitting between them.

In regard to this clone: This specimen includes other DNA sequences encoding the same CDR3. The chain has TRBV2 and TRBJ2-7, with 7 bases matching TRBD1. V lost 6 bases and J lost 3; bases outside the gene matches: 2. CDR3 size: 12 residues. The germline V gene has CDR1 SNHLY and CDR2 FYNNEI. In DNA, the CDR3 is TGTGCCAGCAGACGGGACAGCTACGAGCAGTACTTC. Translation gives CASRRDSYEQYF. The full variable domain, completed using reference TRBV2 and TRBJ2-7, is EPEVTQTPSHQVTQMGQEVILRCVPISNHLYFYWYRQILGQKVEFLVSFYNNEISEKSEIFDDQFSVERPDGSNFTLKIRSTKLEDSAMYFCASRRDSYEQYFGPGTRLTVT.

The V call is TRBV6-5, the J call TRBJ1-1, with 7 bases lining up with TRBD1. The germline V gene encodes CDR1 MNHEY and CDR2 SVGAGI. V dropped 6 bases and J dropped 11; count of bases not matched to a gene: 18. CDR3 length: 15 amino acids. The CDR3 loop is CASRARTGDGVRAFF. Here the CDR3 DNA reads TGTGCCAGCAGGGCGAGAACAGGGGATGGGGTACGCGCTTTCTTT.

The rearrangement joins TRBV6-5 to TRBJ1-6; TRBD1 matches 9 bases. In germline, CDR1 is MNHEY, CDR2 SVGAGI. The CDR3 has 14 amino acids. J was trimmed by 9 bases and V by 6 bases; bases with no gene match: 6. CDR3 DNA: TGTGCCAGCAGAAAACCGGGACAGGGTTCACCCCTCCACTTT. Encoded protein: CASRKPGQGSPLHF.

The V gene is TRBV10-3, the J gene TRBJ2-3; 10 positions match TRBD2. With V trimmed by 5 bases and J by 4 bases, 3 bases remained unmatched. Germline V gene data show CDR1 as ENHRY and CDR2 as SYGVKD. This CDR3 comprises 14 residues. The CDR3 nucleotides are TGTGCCATCAGTCGGACTAGCGGAGCAGATACGCAGTATTTT. Its translation is CAISRTSGADTQYF.